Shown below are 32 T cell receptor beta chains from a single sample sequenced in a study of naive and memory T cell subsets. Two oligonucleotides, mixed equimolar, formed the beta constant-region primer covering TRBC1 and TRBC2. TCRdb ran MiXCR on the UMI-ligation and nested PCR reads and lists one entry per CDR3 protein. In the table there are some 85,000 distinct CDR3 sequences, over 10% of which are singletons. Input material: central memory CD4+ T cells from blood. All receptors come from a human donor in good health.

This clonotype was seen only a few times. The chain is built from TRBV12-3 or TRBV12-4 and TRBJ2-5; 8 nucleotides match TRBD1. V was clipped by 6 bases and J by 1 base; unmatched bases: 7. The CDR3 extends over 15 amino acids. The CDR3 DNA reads TGTGCCAGCAGGCGCCTCGGGACAGGCCAAGAGACCCAGTACTTC. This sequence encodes CASRRLGTGQETQYF.

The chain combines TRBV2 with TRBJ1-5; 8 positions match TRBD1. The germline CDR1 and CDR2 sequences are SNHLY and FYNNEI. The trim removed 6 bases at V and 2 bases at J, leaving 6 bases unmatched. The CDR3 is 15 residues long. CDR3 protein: CASRAGTGGNQPQHF. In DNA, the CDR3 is TGTGCCAGCAGAGCTGGGACAGGCGGCAATCAGCCCCAGCATTTT.

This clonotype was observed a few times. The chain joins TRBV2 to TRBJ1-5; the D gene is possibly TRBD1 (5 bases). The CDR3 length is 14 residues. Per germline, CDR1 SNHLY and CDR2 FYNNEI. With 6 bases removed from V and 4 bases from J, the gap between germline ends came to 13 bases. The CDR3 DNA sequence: TGTGCCAGCAGGGGTGACAGCCTGAATCAGCCCCAGCATTTT. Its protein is CASRGDSLNQPQHF.

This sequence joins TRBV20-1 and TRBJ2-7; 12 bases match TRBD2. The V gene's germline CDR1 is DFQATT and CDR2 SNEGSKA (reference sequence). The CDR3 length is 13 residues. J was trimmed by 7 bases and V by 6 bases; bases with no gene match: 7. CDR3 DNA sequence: TGCAGTGCGCCGACTAGCGGGAGTGGGGAGCAGTACTTC. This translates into CSAPTSGSGEQYF.

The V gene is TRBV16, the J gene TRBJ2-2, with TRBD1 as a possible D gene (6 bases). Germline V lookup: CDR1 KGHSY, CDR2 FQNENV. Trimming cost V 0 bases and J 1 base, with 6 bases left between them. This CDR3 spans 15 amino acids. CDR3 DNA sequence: TGTGCCAGCAGCCAATCACAGGGGAACACCGGGGAGCTGTTTTTT. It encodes CASSQSQGNTGELFF.

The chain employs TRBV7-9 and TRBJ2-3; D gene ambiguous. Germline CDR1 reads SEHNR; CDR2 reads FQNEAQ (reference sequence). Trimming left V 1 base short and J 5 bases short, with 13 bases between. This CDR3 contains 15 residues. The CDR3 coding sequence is TGTGCCAGCAGCTTAGTCCAAGCGTGGGGAGATACGCAGTATTTT. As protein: CASSLVQAWGDTQYF.

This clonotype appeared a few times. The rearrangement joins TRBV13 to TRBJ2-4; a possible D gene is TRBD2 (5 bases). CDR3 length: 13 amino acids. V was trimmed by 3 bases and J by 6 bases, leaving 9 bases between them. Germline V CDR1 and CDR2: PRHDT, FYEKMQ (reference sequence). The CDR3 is CASSFLGRNIQYF. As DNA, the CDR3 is TGTGCCAGCAGCTTTTTAGGGAGAAACATTCAGTACTTC.

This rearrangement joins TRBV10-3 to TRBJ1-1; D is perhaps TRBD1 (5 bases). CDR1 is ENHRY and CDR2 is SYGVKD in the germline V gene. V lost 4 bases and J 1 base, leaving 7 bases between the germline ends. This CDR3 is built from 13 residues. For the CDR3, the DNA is TGTGCCATCAGTGGACAGCCGAACACTGAAGCTTTCTTT. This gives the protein CAISGQPNTEAFF.

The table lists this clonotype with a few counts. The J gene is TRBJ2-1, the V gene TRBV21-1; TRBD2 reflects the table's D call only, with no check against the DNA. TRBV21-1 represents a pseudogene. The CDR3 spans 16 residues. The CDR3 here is CASSKSPSGSYNEQFF. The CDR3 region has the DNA TGTGCCAGCAGCAAATCGCCTAGCGGGAGCTACAATGAGCAGTTCTTC.

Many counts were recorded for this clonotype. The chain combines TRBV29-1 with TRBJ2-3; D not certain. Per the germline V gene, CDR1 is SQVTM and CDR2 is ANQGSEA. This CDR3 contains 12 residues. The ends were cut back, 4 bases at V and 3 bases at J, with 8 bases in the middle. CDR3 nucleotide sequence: TGCAGCGTTGTAACTCAAACAGATACGCAGTATTTT. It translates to CSVVTQTDTQYF.

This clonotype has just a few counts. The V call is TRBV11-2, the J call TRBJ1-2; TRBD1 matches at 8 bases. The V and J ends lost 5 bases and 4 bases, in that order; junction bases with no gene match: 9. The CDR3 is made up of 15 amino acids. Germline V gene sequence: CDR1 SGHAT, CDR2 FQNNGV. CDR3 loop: CASSPATGAGYGYTF. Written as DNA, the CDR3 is TGTGCCAGCAGCCCTGCGACAGGGGCTGGCTATGGCTACACCTTC. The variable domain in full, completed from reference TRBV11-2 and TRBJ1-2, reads EAGVAQSPRYKIIEKRQSVAFWCNPISGHATLYWYQQILGQGPKLLIQFQNNGVVDDSQLPKDRFSAERLKGVDSTLKIQPAKLEDSAVYLCASSPATGAGYGYTFGSGTRLTVV.

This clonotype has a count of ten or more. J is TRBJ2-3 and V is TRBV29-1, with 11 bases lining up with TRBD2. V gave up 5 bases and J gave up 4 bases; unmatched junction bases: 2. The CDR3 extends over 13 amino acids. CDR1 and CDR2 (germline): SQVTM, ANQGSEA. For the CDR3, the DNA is TGCAGCGTTCTAGCGGGAGGTGCAGATACGCAGTATTTT. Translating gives CSVLAGGADTQYF.

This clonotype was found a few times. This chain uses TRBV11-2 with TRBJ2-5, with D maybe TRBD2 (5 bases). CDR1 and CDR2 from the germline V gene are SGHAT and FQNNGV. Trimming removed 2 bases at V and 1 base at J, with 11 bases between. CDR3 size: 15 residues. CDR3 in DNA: TGTGCCAGCAGCTTATTCGGAGGAGCCCAAGAGACCCAGTACTTC. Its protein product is CASSLFGGAQETQYF.

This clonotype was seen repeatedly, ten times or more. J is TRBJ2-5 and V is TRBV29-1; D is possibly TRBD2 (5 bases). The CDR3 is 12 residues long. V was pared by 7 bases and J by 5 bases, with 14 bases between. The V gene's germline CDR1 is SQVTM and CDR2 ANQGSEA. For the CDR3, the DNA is TGCAGCGCTGATTCTAGCTTGGAGACCCAGTACTTC. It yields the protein CSADSSLETQYF. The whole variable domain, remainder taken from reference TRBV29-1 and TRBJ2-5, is SAVISQKPSRDICQRGTSLTIQCQVDSQVTMMFWYRQQPGQSLTLIATANQGSEATYESGFVIDKFPISRPNLTFSTLTVSNMSPEDSSIYLCSADSSLETQYFGPGTRLLVL.

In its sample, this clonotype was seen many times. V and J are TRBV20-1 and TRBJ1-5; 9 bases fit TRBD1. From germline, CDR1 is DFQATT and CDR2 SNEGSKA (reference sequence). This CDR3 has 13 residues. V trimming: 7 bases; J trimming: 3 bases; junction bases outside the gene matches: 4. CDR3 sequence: CSVRDRDNQPQHF. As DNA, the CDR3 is TGCAGTGTTCGGGACAGGGACAATCAGCCCCAGCATTTT.

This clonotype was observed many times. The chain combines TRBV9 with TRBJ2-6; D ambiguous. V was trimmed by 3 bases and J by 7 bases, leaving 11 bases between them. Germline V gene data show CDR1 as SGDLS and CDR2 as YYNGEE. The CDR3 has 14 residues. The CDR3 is CASSARRAANVLTF. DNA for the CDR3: TGTGCCAGCAGCGCCCGAAGGGCCGCCAACGTCCTGACTTTC.

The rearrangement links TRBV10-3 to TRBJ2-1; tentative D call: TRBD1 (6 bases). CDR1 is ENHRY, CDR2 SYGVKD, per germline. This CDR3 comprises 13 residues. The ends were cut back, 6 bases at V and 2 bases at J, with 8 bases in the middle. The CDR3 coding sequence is TGTGCCATCAGAGGACAGACCTACAATGAGCAGTTCTTC. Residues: CAIRGQTYNEQFF.

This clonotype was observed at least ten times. CDR3 residues: CATSDFGQGEETQYF. The CDR3 coding sequence is TGTGCCACCAGTGATTTCGGACAGGGGGAAGAGACCCAGTACTTC. The chain couples TRBV24-1 to TRBJ2-5, with 10 bases fitting TRBD1. Trimming cost V 1 base and J 3 bases; bases outside gene matches: 1. CDR3 size: 15 residues. Per the germline V gene, CDR1 is KGHDR and CDR2 is SFDVKD.

The CDR3 region is CASGDQGNSNQPQHF. The DNA of the CDR3 is TGTGCCAGCGGAGACCAGGGGAATAGCAATCAGCCCCAGCATTTT. The chain links TRBV6-2 or TRBV6-3 to TRBJ1-5; a possible D gene is TRBD1 (6 bases). The CDR3 sequence is 15 residues long. CDR1 is MNHEY, CDR2 SVGEGT, per germline. Trimming removed 8 bases at V and 0 bases at J, with 14 bases between.

The CDR3 DNA is TGTGCCAGCAGTTTAAGATCAACCAATGAGCAGTTCTTC. Protein sequence: CASSLRSTNEQFF. The chain carries TRBV12-3 or TRBV12-4 and TRBJ2-1; D remains unclear. The V end lost 2 bases, the J end lost 6 bases, and 8 bases lay between the germline ends. The CDR3 contains 13 residues.

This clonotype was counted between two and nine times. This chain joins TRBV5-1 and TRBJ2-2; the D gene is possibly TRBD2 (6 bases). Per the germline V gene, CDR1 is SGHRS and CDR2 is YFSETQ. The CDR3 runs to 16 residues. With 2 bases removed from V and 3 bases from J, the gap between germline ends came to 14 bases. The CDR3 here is CASSFRRGSDTGELFF. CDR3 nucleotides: TGCGCCAGCAGCTTTAGGAGGGGATCGGACACCGGGGAGCTGTTTTTT.

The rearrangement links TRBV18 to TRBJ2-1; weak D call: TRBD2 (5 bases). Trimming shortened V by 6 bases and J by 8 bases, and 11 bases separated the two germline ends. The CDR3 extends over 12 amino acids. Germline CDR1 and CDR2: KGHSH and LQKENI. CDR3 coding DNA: TGTGCCAGCTCCTCGGGAAGCCATGAGCAGTTCTTC. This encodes CASSSGSHEQFF.

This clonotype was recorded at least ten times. For the CDR3, the DNA is TGTGCCAGCAGCTTATGGGGGGAGGGTGAGCAGTTCTTC. Protein sequence: CASSLWGEGEQFF. The chain is built from TRBV7-2 and TRBJ2-1; TRBD2 agrees at 7 bases. Trimming took 2 bases from V and 9 from J; bases not matched to a gene: 4. Germline V CDR1 and CDR2: SGHTA, FQGNSA. This CDR3 contains 13 residues.

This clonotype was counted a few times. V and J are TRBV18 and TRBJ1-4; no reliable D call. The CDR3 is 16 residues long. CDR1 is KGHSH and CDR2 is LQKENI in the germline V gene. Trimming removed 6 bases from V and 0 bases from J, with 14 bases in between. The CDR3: CASSRSDGATNEKLFF. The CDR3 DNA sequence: TGTGCCAGCTCCCGATCTGACGGGGCAACTAATGAAAAACTGTTTTTT.

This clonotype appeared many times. Written as DNA, the CDR3 is TGTGCCAGCAGTGCCCGGACTAGCGGGAACACCGGGGAGCTGTTTTTT. Encoded protein: CASSARTSGNTGELFF. The chain carries TRBV6-6 and TRBJ2-2; 10 bases map to TRBD2. Germline V gene sequence: CDR1 MNHNY, CDR2 SVGAGI (reference sequence). The V gene end was trimmed by 5 bases and the J gene end by 1 base; junction bases not matched to a gene: 4. The CDR3 is 16 amino acids.

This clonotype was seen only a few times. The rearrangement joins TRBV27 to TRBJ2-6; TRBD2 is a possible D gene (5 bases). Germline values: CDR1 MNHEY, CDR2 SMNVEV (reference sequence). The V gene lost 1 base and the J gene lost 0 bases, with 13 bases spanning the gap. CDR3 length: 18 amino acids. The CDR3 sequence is CASSLLGKRDSGANVLTF. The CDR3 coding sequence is TGTGCCAGCAGTTTATTGGGGAAACGGGACTCTGGGGCCAACGTCCTGACTTTC.

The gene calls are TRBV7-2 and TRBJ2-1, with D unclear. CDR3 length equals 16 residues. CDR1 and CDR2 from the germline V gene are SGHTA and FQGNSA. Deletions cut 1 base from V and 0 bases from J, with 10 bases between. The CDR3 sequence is CASSLVPLSSYNEQFF. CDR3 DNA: TGTGCCAGCAGCTTAGTGCCACTTAGCTCCTACAATGAGCAGTTCTTC.

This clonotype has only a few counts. As DNA, the CDR3 is TGTGCCAGCAGCTTACGACAGTTCCAAGAGACCCAGTACTTC. Translation gives CASSLRQFQETQYF. The V gene is TRBV7-8, the J gene TRBJ2-5; possible D gene TRBD1, 5 bases. The CDR3 runs 14 residues. The V gene lost 2 bases and the J gene lost 1 base, with 8 bases spanning the gap. CDR1 and CDR2 (germline): SGHVS, FQNEAQ.

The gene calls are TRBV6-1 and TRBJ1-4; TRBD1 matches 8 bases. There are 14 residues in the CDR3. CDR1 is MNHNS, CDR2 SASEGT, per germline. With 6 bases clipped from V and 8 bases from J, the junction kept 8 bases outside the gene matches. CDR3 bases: TGTGCCAGCAGAAATTCAGGGGGCGACGAAAAACTGTTTTTT. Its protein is CASRNSGGDEKLFF.

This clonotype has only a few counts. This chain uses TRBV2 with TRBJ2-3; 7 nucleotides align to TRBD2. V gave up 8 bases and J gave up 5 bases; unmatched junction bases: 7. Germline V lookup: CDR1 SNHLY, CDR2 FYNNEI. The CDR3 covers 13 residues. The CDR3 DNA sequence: TGTGCCAGCCAGCGGGATCGTGAAGATACGCAGTATTTT. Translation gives CASQRDREDTQYF.

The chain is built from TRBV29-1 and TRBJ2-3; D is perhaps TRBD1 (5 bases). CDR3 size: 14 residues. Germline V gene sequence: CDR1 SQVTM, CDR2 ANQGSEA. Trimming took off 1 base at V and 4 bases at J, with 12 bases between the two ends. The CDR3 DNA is TGCAGCGTTGAAGGGGGCAGGGTCCCAGATACGCAGTATTTT. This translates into CSVEGGRVPDTQYF.

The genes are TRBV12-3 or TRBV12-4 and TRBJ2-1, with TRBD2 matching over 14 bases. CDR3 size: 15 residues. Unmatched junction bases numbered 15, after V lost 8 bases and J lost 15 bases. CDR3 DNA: TGTGCCAGCGGAAGCCTGGGACTAGCGGGAGAGAGTTGGTTCTTC. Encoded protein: CASGSLGLAGESWFF.